The 30 T cell receptor beta chains below come from one sample, sequenced in a study of cytomegalovirus exposure and HLA in healthy donors. Only in-frame clones appear in the TCRdb table, and some are missing; sequencing was by immunoSEQ multiplex PCR. This table has fewer than 70,000 clones, approximately 96% appearing once. The sample comprised PBMCs. The source is a man younger than 30 in good health and CMV-seronegative.

The chain carries TRBV4-2 and TRBJ2-5; 12 positions agree with TRBD1. The germline V gene has CDR1 LGHNA and CDR2 YNFKEQ. The CDR3 has 16 residues. The junction had 6 bases not matched to a gene; V was cut back by 4 bases and J by 3 bases. This CDR3 reads CASSRRDRGHEETQYF. The CDR3 coding sequence is TGTGCCAGCAGCCGAAGGGACAGGGGGCACGAAGAGACCCAGTACTTC.

The rearrangement links TRBV14 to TRBJ2-7; 10 nucleotides agree with TRBD1. Germline V gives CDR1 SGHDN, CDR2 FVKESK. V lost 1 base to trimming and J lost 4 bases; unmatched junction nucleotides: 1. This CDR3 comprises 14 residues. CDR3 region: CASSQGTGGYEQYF. CDR3 in DNA: TGTGCCAGCAGCCAAGGGACAGGGGGTTACGAGCAGTACTTC. Complete variable domain (other parts from reference TRBV14 and TRBJ2-7): EAGVTQFPSHSVIEKGQTVTLRCDPISGHDNLYWYRRVMGKEIKFLLHFVKESKQDESGMPNNRFLAERTGGTYSTLKVQPAELEDSGVYFCASSQGTGGYEQYFGPGTRLTVT.

The chain employs TRBV11-2 and TRBJ1-5; TRBD1 matches 7 bases. The CDR3 has 15 residues. Germline V gene data show CDR1 as SGHAT and CDR2 as FQNNGV. With 0 bases clipped from V and 7 bases from J, the junction kept 6 bases outside the gene matches. CDR3 residues: CASSLDSGGDQPQHF. In nucleotides, the CDR3 is TGTGCCAGCAGCTTAGATTCAGGGGGAGACCAGCCCCAGCATTTT.

The chain employs TRBV30 and TRBJ2-3; 7 bases fit TRBD1. CDR1 is GTSNPN, CDR2 SVGIG, per germline (reference sequence). The V and J ends lost 5 bases and 6 bases, in that order; junction bases with no gene match: 14. This CDR3 spans 15 amino acids. CDR3 protein: CAWRHWDSSGDTQYF. The CDR3 nucleotides are TGTGCCTGGCGACATTGGGACAGCTCAGGGGATACGCAGTATTTT. Filled out from reference TRBV30 and TRBJ2-3, the complete variable domain reads SQTIHQWPATLVQPVGSPLSLECTVEGTSNPNLYWYRQAAGRGLQLLFYSVGIGQISSEVPQNLSASRPQDRQFILSSKKLLLSDSGFYLCAWRHWDSSGDTQYFGPGTRLTVL.

The V and J genes are TRBV19 and TRBJ2-7, with 9 bases lining up with TRBD1. CDR3 size: 12 residues. V gave up 8 bases and J gave up 4 bases; unmatched junction bases: 3. The germline V gene has CDR1 LNHDA and CDR2 SQIVND (reference sequence). The chain's CDR3 is CASGDRAYEQYF. In DNA, the CDR3 is TGTGCCAGTGGGGACAGGGCGTACGAGCAGTACTTC.

The rearrangement links TRBV27 to TRBJ1-4, with a tentative D call TRBD1 (5 bases). V lost 6 bases and J 0 bases, leaving 11 bases between the germline ends. The CDR3 extends over 15 amino acids. Looked up from germline, CDR1 is MNHEY and CDR2 is SMNVEV (reference sequence). The CDR3 is CASRTAGATNEKLFF. The CDR3 coding sequence is TGTGCCAGCAGGACAGCGGGGGCAACTAATGAAAAACTGTTTTTT.

This chain joins TRBV29-1 and TRBJ2-5; D gene uncertain. Trimming removed 8 bases at V and 0 bases at J, with 10 bases between. CDR1 and CDR2 from the germline V gene are SQVTM and ANQGSEA. The CDR3 has 12 residues. This CDR3 is CSTDKYQETQYF. In nucleotides, the CDR3 is TGCAGCACTGATAAGTACCAAGAGACCCAGTACTTC.

The V call is TRBV7-8, the J call TRBJ2-7; 8 nucleotides agree with TRBD1. This CDR3 has 14 residues. Trimming at V came to 4 bases and at J to 4 bases, leaving 6 bases not matched to a gene. CDR1 is SGHVS, CDR2 FQNEAQ, per germline. The CDR3, as DNA: TGTGCCAGCAGCTACGACAGGGGTTCATACGAGCAGTACTTC. It encodes CASSYDRGSYEQYF.

The V gene is TRBV5-6, the J gene TRBJ2-4; TRBD1 is a possible D gene (5 bases). Trimming left V 0 bases short and J 0 bases short, with 7 bases between. CDR1 and CDR2 from the germline V gene are SGHDT and YYEEEE. This CDR3 comprises 15 residues. The CDR3: CASSLGRVAKNIQYF. DNA for the CDR3: TGTGCCAGCAGCTTGGGCAGGGTAGCCAAAAACATTCAGTACTTC.

The J gene is TRBJ2-1, the V gene TRBV4-3; the match to TRBD1 covers 10 bases. The CDR3 has 16 residues. Germline trimming cut 1 base from V and 7 bases from J; bases unmatched to any gene: 7. CDR1 and CDR2 (germline): LGHNA, YSLEER. The CDR3 nucleotides are TGCGCCAGCAGCCAAGGCCGGGACAGGGGTTTAAATGAGCAGTTCTTC. Protein sequence: CASSQGRDRGLNEQFF.

This clone was counted once. The chain combines TRBV28 with TRBJ1-5; no definite D call. Trimming shortened V by 2 bases and J by 4 bases, and 9 bases separated the two germline ends. CDR1 and CDR2 from the germline V gene are MDHEN and SYDVKM. This CDR3 comprises 14 residues. In nucleotides, the CDR3 is TGTGCCAGCAGTTTACATGGGAGGAATCAGCCCCAGCATTTT. This encodes CASSLHGRNQPQHF.

The chain uses TRBV28 and TRBJ2-7, with D maybe TRBD2 (5 bases). The ends were cut back, 6 bases at V and 0 bases at J, with 15 bases in the middle. Germline CDR1 and CDR2: MDHEN and SYDVKM. The CDR3 loop spans 15 amino acids. The CDR3 region has the DNA TGTGCCAGCAGGGGAGTTCGGCTACTCTCCTACGAGCAGTACTTC. Protein sequence: CASRGVRLLSYEQYF.

The rearrangement links TRBV28 to TRBJ2-3; a weak D match, TRBD1 (5 bases). The length of the CDR3 is 16 residues. V lost 4 bases and J 3 bases, leaving 17 bases between the germline ends. Germline CDR1 reads MDHEN; CDR2 reads SYDVKM. The CDR3, as DNA: TGTGCCAGCAGTTCCCCCCAGGGTCGGTGGACAGATACGCAGTATTTT. Its protein product is CASSSPQGRWTDTQYF.

The V and J genes are TRBV2 and TRBJ2-3; the match to TRBD2 covers 8 bases. This CDR3 is 16 amino acids long. Germline CDR1 is SNHLY and CDR2 is FYNNEI. The trim removed 4 bases at V and 2 bases at J, leaving 8 bases unmatched. The CDR3 DNA sequence: TGTGCCAGCAGTGGAGCTAGCGGGTTTAACACAGATACGCAGTATTTT. This gives the protein CASSGASGFNTDTQYF.

The gene calls are TRBV6-1 and TRBJ2-2; D not certain. Germline V lookup: CDR1 MNHNS, CDR2 SASEGT. Between the trimmed V and J ends, which lost 3 bases and 1 base, there was a span of 3 bases. This CDR3 region has 13 residues. The CDR3 region is CASSDRNTGELFF. In DNA form, the CDR3 reads TGTGCCAGCAGTGACAGGAACACCGGGGAGCTGTTTTTT.

This clone showed up just once. V and J are TRBV5-4 and TRBJ2-5, with 9 bases aligning to TRBD2. CDR1 SGHNT and CDR2 YYREEE come from the germline V gene (reference sequence). The CDR3 consists of 15 residues. Losses at the gene ends were 5 bases for V and 0 bases for J; bases not matched to a gene: 5. The CDR3 DNA follows: TGTGCCAGCAGAACTGGACTAGCGTACCAAGAGACCCAGTACTTC. Its translation: CASRTGLAYQETQYF.

V and J are TRBV9 and TRBJ2-7; TRBD2 aligns across 8 bases. The CDR3 length is 15 residues. Germline lookup yields CDR1 SGDLS and CDR2 YYNGEE. Losses at the gene ends were 0 bases for V and 1 base for J; bases not matched to a gene: 3. CDR3 loop: CASSVVPSGSYEQYF. In DNA, the CDR3 is TGTGCCAGCAGCGTAGTGCCTAGCGGGTCCTACGAGCAGTACTTC.

V and J are TRBV5-5 and TRBJ2-2; 14 bases map to TRBD2. The CDR3 extends over 18 amino acids. The germline CDR1 and CDR2 sequences are SGHKS and YYEKEE (reference sequence). The trim removed 1 base at V and 5 bases at J, leaving 7 bases unmatched. CDR3 region: CASSLQGTSGRKTGELFF. CDR3 nucleotide sequence: TGTGCCAGCAGCTTGCAAGGGACTAGCGGGAGAAAAACCGGGGAGCTGTTTTTT.

As regards this clone: An end of the junction differs from the germline gene, which may be a read error. Other DNA sequences in the same sample also yield this CDR3. J is TRBJ2-7 and V is TRBV25-1; 7 positions match TRBD2. The CDR3 spans 16 residues. Germline values: CDR1 MGHDK, CDR2 SYGVNS. The CDR3 DNA is TGTGCCAGTAGTGAATTTATCCTAGCGGACTCCTACGAGCAGTACTTC. Its protein is CASSEFILADSYEQYF.

This chain connects TRBV28 to TRBJ2-5; 8 nucleotides line up with TRBD1. V dropped 3 bases and J dropped 5; count of bases not matched to a gene: 11. The CDR3 is made up of 16 amino acids. The germline V gene has CDR1 MDHEN and CDR2 SYDVKM. The CDR3 coding sequence is TGTGCCAGCAGTTTGCAGGGGGCGAGATTAGGGGAGACCCAGTACTTC. Protein: CASSLQGARLGETQYF.

The chain combines TRBV30 with TRBJ2-7, with D unresolved. The germline V gene has CDR1 GTSNPN and CDR2 SVGIG (reference sequence). Trimming pared 0 bases from V and 2 bases from J, leaving 14 bases between. The CDR3 length is 15 residues. The CDR3, as DNA: TGTGCCTGGAGTGTAACGACTTTCCCAGCCTACGAGCAGTACTTC. Amino acid sequence: CAWSVTTFPAYEQYF.

The chain joins TRBV6-1 to TRBJ1-4, with TRBD1 as a possible D gene (5 bases). Germline CDR1 reads MNHNS; CDR2 reads SASEGT. V lost 5 bases and J 1 base, leaving 8 bases between the germline ends. The length of the CDR3 is 14 residues. In DNA, the CDR3 is TGTGCCAGCAGTTTCGGGGGAACTAATGAAAAACTGTTTTTT. This codes for CASSFGGTNEKLFF.

This clone was detected only once. The chain carries TRBV27 and TRBJ2-1; 12 positions agree with TRBD2. CDR1 is MNHEY, CDR2 SMNVEV, per germline (reference sequence). V shed 6 bases, J shed 1 base, and the junction held 13 bases outside the gene matches. The CDR3 sequence is 19 residues long. The CDR3: CASRPPGLAGRGSYNEQFF. For the CDR3, the DNA is TGTGCCAGCAGACCGCCGGGACTAGCGGGTAGGGGGTCCTACAATGAGCAGTTCTTC.

The chain uses TRBV14 and TRBJ2-3, with 9 bases fitting TRBD1. The length of the CDR3 is 15 residues. V was pared by 5 bases and J by 2 bases, with 5 bases of the junction left unmatched. The germline CDR1 and CDR2 sequences are SGHDN and FVKESK. Here the CDR3 DNA reads TGTGCCAGCAGCGCGACAGGGGGGCCCACAGATACGCAGTATTTT. It translates to CASSATGGPTDTQYF. Drawing the rest from reference TRBV14 and TRBJ2-3, the complete variable domain is EAGVTQFPSHSVIEKGQTVTLRCDPISGHDNLYWYRRVMGKEIKFLLHFVKESKQDESGMPNNRFLAERTGGTYSTLKVQPAELEDSGVYFCASSATGGPTDTQYFGPGTRLTVL.

CDR3 in DNA: TGTGCCAGCAGCTTCAGGGGTTTTAGTGAAAAACTGTTTTTT. Translation gives CASSFRGFSEKLFF. V gene TRBV7-8 combines with J gene TRBJ1-4, with D maybe TRBD1 (6 bases). Trimming removed 3 bases from V and 7 bases from J, with 12 bases in between. CDR3 length: 14 residues. Germline loops: CDR1 SGHVS, CDR2 FQNEAQ.

The CDR3 DNA sequence: TGCGCCAGCAGCCAACGGGGAGGACAGCCCCAGCATTTT. Translation gives CASSQRGGQPQHF. The V call is TRBV4-1, the J call TRBJ1-5; D unclear. Per germline, CDR1 MGHRA and CDR2 YSYEKL. The CDR3 is 13 residues long. Deletions cut 2 bases from V and 7 bases from J, with 9 bases between.

This chain uses TRBV6-6 with TRBJ2-1, with D perhaps matching TRBD2 (5 bases). This CDR3 has 12 amino acids. V was pared by 2 bases and J by 10 bases, with 9 bases between. CDR1 is MNHNY and CDR2 is SVGAGI in the germline V gene (reference sequence). The CDR3 nucleotides read TGTGCCAGCAGTTACGGGTCGGGGGAGCAGTTCTTC. Its protein product is CASSYGSGEQFF.

This chain uses TRBV7-2 with TRBJ2-6, with 8 bases aligning to TRBD1. CDR1 SGHTA and CDR2 FQGNSA come from the germline V gene. The CDR3 is 17 residues long. J gave up 0 bases and V 5 bases, and 6 bases lay outside the gene matches. The CDR3: CASSPQGASSGANVLTF. The CDR3 DNA sequence: TGTGCCAGCAGCCCCCAGGGGGCCTCCTCTGGGGCCAACGTCCTGACTTTC.

Turning to this clone: The sample has other DNA sequences that encode this CDR3 too. The gene calls are TRBV28 and TRBJ2-5; no firm D call. Per germline, CDR1 MDHEN and CDR2 SYDVKM. The CDR3 consists of 13 residues. Trimming took off 3 bases at V and 4 bases at J, with 9 bases between the two ends. Written as DNA, the CDR3 is TGTGCCAGCAGTTTGGAAGGCGGAGAGACCCAGTACTTC. Translating it yields CASSLEGGETQYF.

The genes are TRBV30 and TRBJ1-5; D not certain. The germline gives CDR1 GTSNPN, CDR2 SVGIG (reference sequence). Trimming took 2 bases from V and 0 from J, leaving 5 bases between them. This CDR3 is 13 amino acids long. CDR3 coding DNA: TGTGCCTGGAGTTGGAGTAGCAATCAGCCCCAGCATTTT. Protein sequence: CAWSWSSNQPQHF.